This entry is about one T cell receptor (beta chain). Its antigen is still unknown. Within the sample, other DNA sequences also encode this same CDR3. This entry comes from a study of shared clonotypes between healthy human individuals. Study outcomes and limitations: Rarefaction analysis demonstrated incomplete sorted-subset sequencing notwithstanding large depth.

Germline loops: CDR1 SGHRS, CDR2 YFSETQ. The V end lost 0 bases, the J end lost 4 bases, and 10 bases lay between the germline ends. This CDR3 contains 14 residues. Here immunoSEQ multiplex PCR was the method, and the copy in TCRdb shows in-frame clones only, minus some. This table has millions of clones, about 92% appearing once. The genes are TRBV5-1 and TRBJ2-5, with D maybe TRBD1 (5 bases). This TCR derives from a man aged 18 to 35 in good health. Some clones in this sample may be carry-over from other donors' samples. The sample taken for sequencing was naive CD4+ T cells from PBMCs. Stated subset: CD45RA+ positively selected. Here the CDR3 reads CASSLEGSGETQYF. CDR3 coding DNA: TGCGCCAGCAGCTTGGAGGGGTCTGGAGAGACCCAGTACTTC. The entire variable domain, with the rest obtained from reference TRBV5-1 and TRBJ2-5, is as follows: KAGVTQTPRYLIKTRGQQVTLSCSPISGHRSVSWYQQTPGQGLQFLFEYFSETQRNKGNFPGRFSGRQFSNSRSEMNVSTLELGDSALYLCASSLEGSGETQYFGPGTRLLVL.